The 28 T cell receptor beta chains below were found in one sample sequenced in a study of Ad26.COV2.S vaccination and SARS-CoV-2 variants. The sample's treatment: around 19 received Ad26.COV2.S at low or high dose, single or two shots; about 5 received placebo; per-sample allocation not given. Vaccine and placebo recipients were sampled on day 63 after the first injection. Produced via immunoSEQ multiplex PCR; TCRdb's table is partial and in-frame only. The table shows approximately 400,000 clones, with 80% to 90% occurring only once. The source material was peripheral blood, sampled in a trial of Ad26.COV2.S vaccine versus placebo. The origin of the receptors is a person between 18 and 65 years old who received the Ad26.COV2.S COVID-19 vaccine or a placebo.

This clone turned up a few times. This chain links TRBV18 with TRBJ1-2; no definite D call. Trimming pared 2 bases from V and 0 bases from J, leaving 7 bases between. The CDR3 length is 14 residues. CDR1 is KGHSH and CDR2 is LQKENI in the germline V gene. The CDR3 here is CASSPVEANYGYTF. DNA for the CDR3: TGTGCCAGCTCACCAGTGGAAGCTAACTATGGCTACACCTTC.

The chain uses TRBV5-4 and TRBJ2-5, with D possibly TRBD1 on 6 matching bases. Per the germline V gene, CDR1 is SGHNT and CDR2 is YYREEE (reference sequence). The CDR3 length is 16 residues. Trimming cost V 4 bases and J 3 bases, with 19 bases left between them. The CDR3 reads CASSPEPGQIEETQYF. As DNA, the CDR3 is TGTGCCAGCAGCCCGGAACCGGGACAAATAGAAGAGACCCAGTACTTC.

This chain connects TRBV6-8 to TRBJ2-1, with TRBD1 matching 7 bases. CDR3 size: 17 residues. J lost 4 bases, V lost 2 bases, and 11 bases had no gene match. CDR1 and CDR2 from the germline V gene are MNHGY and SAAAGT. As DNA, the CDR3 is TGTGCCAGCAGTTACCAAGAAGGGACAGCAGTATACAATGAGCAGTTCTTC. This encodes CASSYQEGTAVYNEQFF.

The J gene is TRBJ2-1, the V gene TRBV28; the D gene is possibly TRBD1 (6 bases). The germline CDR1 and CDR2 sequences are MDHEN and SYDVKM. Trimming cost V 1 base and J 7 bases, with 20 bases left between them. This CDR3 region has 17 residues. CDR3 amino acids: CASSLFMGASRTNEQFF. DNA of the CDR3: TGTGCCAGCAGTTTATTTATGGGGGCATCAAGAACAAATGAGCAGTTCTTC.

The J gene is TRBJ2-7, the V gene TRBV6-5; 10 nucleotides align to TRBD1. The V segment lost 4 bases and the J segment 4 bases; nucleotides outside the gene matches: 10. The CDR3 has 16 amino acids. Germline values: CDR1 MNHEY, CDR2 SVGAGI. The CDR3 DNA reads TGTGCCAGCAGTTCCCGCTGGGACAGGGGTGTTTACGAGCAGTACTTC. It yields the protein CASSSRWDRGVYEQYF.

The chain combines TRBV25-1 with TRBJ2-3; D unclear. V lost 5 bases and J 6 bases, leaving 12 bases between the germline ends. The CDR3 covers 13 residues. The germline V gene encodes CDR1 MGHDK and CDR2 SYGVNS. The CDR3 here is CASSLGYSDTQYF. CDR3 in DNA: TGTGCCAGCAGTTTGGGGTACAGTGATACGCAGTATTTT. The full variable domain, in which reference TRBV25-1 and TRBJ2-3 provide the parts outside the CDR3, is EADIYQTPRYLVIGTGKKITLECSQTMGHDKMYWYQQDPGMELHLIHYSYGVNSTEKGDLSSESTVSRIRTEHFPLTLESARPSHTSQYLCASSLGYSDTQYFGPGTRLTVL.

The gene calls are TRBV27 and TRBJ2-7, with no clear D. Trimming cost V 2 bases and J 7 bases, with 18 bases left between them. Per the germline V gene, CDR1 is MNHEY and CDR2 is SMNVEV (reference sequence). The CDR3 length is 15 residues. The CDR3 loop is CASSLTWAAPVEQYF. Written as DNA, the CDR3 is TGTGCCAGCAGTTTAACGTGGGCAGCCCCTGTTGAGCAGTACTTC.

The V gene is TRBV5-6, the J gene TRBJ2-7; 9 bases fit TRBD1. The V gene end was trimmed by 5 bases and the J gene end by 5 bases; junction bases not matched to a gene: 11. This CDR3 region has 15 residues. Germline V gene data show CDR1 as SGHDT and CDR2 as YYEEEE. The CDR3 nucleotides are TGTGCCAGCAGTTACCCGGGACAGGGAGGGAACGAGCAGTACTTC. It is translated as CASSYPGQGGNEQYF.

This chain uses TRBV30 with TRBJ2-5; 7 nucleotides line up with TRBD1. J gave up 5 bases and V 1 base, and 10 bases lay outside the gene matches. Germline-derived CDR1 and CDR2 are GTSNPN and SVGIG (reference sequence). This CDR3 region has 15 residues. The CDR3 DNA is TGTGCCTGGAGTGGCCGACAGGGTACGGGGGAGACCCAGTACTTC. Protein sequence: CAWSGRQGTGETQYF.

V usage is TRBV10-3 and J usage is TRBJ2-7; 12 nucleotides line up with TRBD1. J was trimmed by 5 bases and V by 6 bases; bases with no gene match: 8. Germline V CDR1 and CDR2: ENHRY, SYGVKD. The CDR3 has 15 residues. CDR3 sequence (DNA): TGTGCCATCAGCAAAACCGGGACAGGGGGCGACGAGCAGTACTTC. This codes for CAISKTGTGGDEQYF.

V and J are TRBV5-1 and TRBJ2-3; D unclear. CDR1 and CDR2 from the germline V gene are SGHRS and YFSETQ. The CDR3 totals 16 residues. V was shortened by 0 bases and J by 0 bases, with 11 bases between the two germline ends. CDR3: CASSLEDGSSTDTQYF. The DNA for the CDR3 is TGCGCCAGCAGCTTGGAGGACGGTTCTAGCACAGATACGCAGTATTTT.

The chain carries TRBV10-3 and TRBJ2-3, with TRBD2 matching over 7 bases. With 4 bases clipped from V and 4 bases from J, the junction kept 2 bases outside the gene matches. Germline CDR1 is ENHRY and CDR2 is SYGVKD. The CDR3 sequence is 13 residues long. Here the CDR3 reads CAISAGGSDTQYF. The CDR3 DNA reads TGTGCCATCAGTGCGGGGGGTTCAGATACGCAGTATTTT.

The CDR3 DNA reads TGTGCCTGGAGTGTTGGTAGCAGGGCTAACACTGAAGCTTTCTTT. It translates to CAWSVGSRANTEAFF. The genes are TRBV30 and TRBJ1-1; D might be TRBD1 (5 bases). V dropped 0 bases and J dropped 2 bases, with 13 bases sitting between them. This CDR3 region has 15 residues. Germline loops: CDR1 GTSNPN, CDR2 SVGIG (reference sequence).

J is TRBJ2-1 and V is TRBV9, with no clear D. The CDR3 runs 15 residues. Between the trimmed V and J ends, which lost 3 bases and 0 bases, there was a span of 10 bases. CDR1 and CDR2 (germline): SGDLS, YYNGEE. The CDR3 DNA is TGTGCCAGCAGCGCACCAAAGAGCTCCTACAATGAGCAGTTCTTC. Translating gives CASSAPKSSYNEQFF.

The genes are TRBV14 and TRBJ2-7, with a possible D match to TRBD1 (5 bases). V shed 1 base and J shed 1 base, with 20 bases lying between them. The CDR3 is 18 residues long. Per the germline V gene, CDR1 is SGHDN and CDR2 is FVKESK. CDR3 nucleotide sequence: TGTGCCAGCAGCCAAGGGGCCCCCCGTGCAGGGTTATCCTACGAGCAGTACTTC. Amino acids: CASSQGAPRAGLSYEQYF.

The V gene is TRBV2, the J gene TRBJ2-3; 8 bases match TRBD2. CDR1 and CDR2 (germline): SNHLY, FYNNEI. V lost 6 bases to trimming and J lost 2 bases; unmatched junction nucleotides: 7. The CDR3 has 15 amino acids. CDR3 DNA sequence: TGTGCCAGCAGCCAGACTAGCGCGGTCACAGATACGCAGTATTTT. Amino acid sequence: CASSQTSAVTDTQYF.

The chain recombines TRBV3-1 (or the pseudogene TRBV3-2) with TRBJ2-7; the D call may be TRBD1 or TRBD2 (5 bases each). This CDR3 contains 15 residues. V was pared by 3 bases and J by 6 bases, with 18 bases between. Germline CDR1 LGHDT, CDR2 YNNKEL (reference sequence). The CDR3 loop is CASSQAGTLLPEQYF. Written as DNA, the CDR3 is TGTGCCAGCAGCCAGGCCGGGACCCTATTACCCGAGCAGTACTTC.

The CDR3 DNA follows: TGTGCCAGCAGCGACTCCGGGACAGGGGTGGACGACACTGAAGCTTTCTTT. Translation gives CASSDSGTGVDDTEAFF. The chain is built from TRBV13 and TRBJ1-1; 10 bases agree with TRBD1. Germline CDR1 PRHDT, CDR2 FYEKMQ (reference sequence). CDR3 length: 17 amino acids. Unmatched junction bases numbered 12, after V lost 5 bases and J lost 3 bases.

This chain uses TRBV28 with TRBJ2-1, with 10 bases lining up with TRBD1. The CDR3 totals 13 residues. Germline CDR1 and CDR2: MDHEN and SYDVKM. The V segment lost 8 bases and the J segment 7 bases; nucleotides outside the gene matches: 5. The CDR3 region has the DNA TGTGCCAGCGGACAGGGGGGCCCTAATGAGCAGTTCTTC. Protein sequence: CASGQGGPNEQFF.

This chain uses TRBV7-2 with TRBJ1-2; D call uncertain. V lost 1 base, J lost 5 bases, and 5 bases lay in between. Germline lookup yields CDR1 SGHTA and CDR2 FQGNSA. The CDR3 loop spans 12 amino acids. CDR3 sequence: CASSLENYGYTF. DNA of the CDR3: TGTGCCAGCAGCTTAGAGAATTATGGCTACACCTTC.

The chain is built from TRBV3-1 (or the pseudogene TRBV3-2) and TRBJ1-2; the match to TRBD1 covers 7 bases. Per germline, CDR1 LGHDT and CDR2 YNNKEL (reference sequence). The CDR3 covers 18 residues. With 1 base clipped from V and 1 base from J, the junction kept 12 bases outside the gene matches. CDR3 DNA: TGTGCCAGCAGCCAAGTGGGTAGACAGGGAGTATTTAACTATGGCTACACCTTC. As protein: CASSQVGRQGVFNYGYTF.

The V gene is TRBV6-6, the J gene TRBJ2-1; D is possibly TRBD1 (6 bases). This CDR3 region has 15 residues. Per germline, CDR1 MNHNY and CDR2 SVGAGI (reference sequence). The V and J ends lost 7 bases and 8 bases respectively, with 21 bases between them. The CDR3 DNA reads TGTGCCAGCACTCAAGGACAGAGGGTAAATGATGAGCAGTTCTTC. This translates into CASTQGQRVNDEQFF.

The CDR3 DNA follows: TGTGCCAGCTCAAGACAAGAGACCCAGTACTTC. This sequence encodes CASSRQETQYF. The rearrangement links TRBV5-6 to TRBJ2-5, with unresolved D. The CDR3 runs to 11 residues. Trimming pared 7 bases from V and 2 bases from J, leaving 6 bases between. Germline CDR1 is SGHDT and CDR2 is YYEEEE.

This chain joins TRBV9 and TRBJ2-5; TRBD2 matches at 14 bases. The germline CDR1 and CDR2 sequences are SGDLS and YYNGEE. This CDR3 contains 16 residues. V gave up 3 bases and J gave up 5 bases; unmatched junction bases: 6. This chain's CDR3 is CASSEGTSGSGETQYF. For the CDR3, the DNA is TGTGCCAGCAGCGAGGGGACTAGCGGGAGTGGTGAGACCCAGTACTTC.

The chain employs TRBV6-6 and TRBJ2-7, with a weak D call TRBD1 (5 bases). Germline V lookup: CDR1 MNHNY, CDR2 SVGAGI (reference sequence). The CDR3 extends over 14 amino acids. V was cut by 2 bases and J by 4 bases, with 12 bases left in between. The CDR3 loop reads CASSYGHRAYEQYF. The DNA of the CDR3 is TGTGCCAGCAGTTACGGACATAGAGCTTACGAGCAGTACTTC.

This chain connects TRBV28 to TRBJ2-7; 10 bases map to TRBD2. The CDR3 sequence is 17 residues long. The germline V gene has CDR1 MDHEN and CDR2 SYDVKM. The junction had 9 bases not matched to a gene; V was cut back by 1 base and J by 3 bases. The CDR3 spells CASSLFGASGRNYEQYF. CDR3 sequence (DNA): TGTGCCAGCAGTTTATTCGGGGCTAGCGGGAGAAACTACGAGCAGTACTTC.

V usage is TRBV10-3 and J usage is TRBJ2-3; 11 bases fit TRBD2. The length of the CDR3 is 15 residues. The junction had 4 bases not matched to a gene; V was cut back by 6 bases and J by 2 bases. Germline V gene data show CDR1 as ENHRY and CDR2 as SYGVKD. CDR3 in DNA: TGTGCCATCAGCTATAGCGGGGGGGCCACAGATACGCAGTATTTT. It codes for CAISYSGGATDTQYF.

The chain combines TRBV4-3 with TRBJ1-2, with a weak D call TRBD1 (5 bases). V lost 2 bases to trimming and J lost 3 bases, with 22 bases between them. From germline, CDR1 is LGHNA and CDR2 YSLEER. The CDR3 has 18 amino acids. The CDR3 reads CASSQISRGEGWHYGYTF. CDR3 DNA sequence: TGCGCCAGCAGCCAAATTTCTAGGGGAGAGGGGTGGCACTATGGCTACACCTTC.